The rows below give T cell receptor beta chains drawn from one sample of a study of cytomegalovirus exposure and HLA in healthy donors. Generated by immunoSEQ multiplex PCR, the TCRdb table keeps only in-frame clones and is missing some. This sample has a few hundred thousand clones, with approximately 85% found just once. The sequenced sample consisted of PBMCs. These receptors all come from a man aged 25 to 40 in good health and CMV-seronegative. CDR3s include the opening cysteine and the closing phenylalanine or tryptophan. Fields, in order: V gene, D gene, J gene, clone size, CDR3 DNA, CDR3 protein. A D gene is named only where the DNA matches it firmly. Clone size is stated in some rows and not others, as once, few, many or a class when expanded.

>TRBV7-2|TRBD2|TRBJ2-7|-
TGTGCCAGCAGCTTAAGCGGGGGGGCCGACGAGCAGTACTTC
CASSLSGGADEQYF
>TRBV4-1|TRBD1|TRBJ1-2|-
TGCGCCAGCAGCCAAGCCCTCGGACAGGGTGGGACCTATGGCTACACCTTC
CASSQALGQGGTYGYTF
>TRBV5-1|-|TRBJ1-3|once
TGCGCCAGCAGCGGGGAGGCTGGAAACACCATATATTTT
CASSGEAGNTIYF
>TRBV10-1|TRBD2|TRBJ2-7|-
TGCGCCAGCAGTGAGTCGCAACTAGCGGGGGACGAGCAGTACTTC
CASSESQLAGDEQYF
>TRBV10-1|TRBD2|TRBJ2-1|-
TGCGCCAGCAGTGAGGATAAGACTAGCGGTACGTCCTACAATGAGCAGTTCTTC
CASSEDKTSGTSYNEQFF
>TRBV19|-|TRBJ2-5|-
TGTGCCAGTAGTATAAGCACAGATGAAGAGACCCAGTACTTC
CASSISTDEETQYF
>TRBV4-1|-|TRBJ1-1|-
TGCGCCAGCAGCCCAGAACACCTTATGAACACTGAAGCTTTCTTT
CASSPEHLMNTEAFF
>TRBV5-1|TRBD1|TRBJ1-3|-
TGCGCCAGCAGCTTAACCGACAGGGGCTCGGGAGGAAACACCATATATTTT
CASSLTDRGSGGNTIYF
>TRBV27|-|TRBJ1-2|-
TGTGCCAGCAGTCCCGGAGGCCTACCAAGGGGCTACACCTTC
CASSPGGLPRGYTF
>TRBV27|-|TRBJ2-4|-
TGTGCCAGCAGTGGGAGATTAGCCAAAAACATTCAGTACTTC
CASSGRLAKNIQYF
>TRBV29-1|-|TRBJ1-2|-
TGCAGCATACCACGGGAAGACTATGGCTACACCTTC
CSIPREDYGYTF
>TRBV25-1|-|TRBJ1-2|-
TGTGCCAGCAGTGGACAGGACCGGGGTATTTATGGCTACACCTTC
CASSGQDRGIYGYTF
>TRBV6-6|-|TRBJ2-3|-
TGTGCCAGCAAGCGGCCACAGGGTGGCACAGATACGCAGTATTTT
CASKRPQGGTDTQYF
>TRBV19|-|TRBJ1-2|-
TGTGCCAGTAGCCCCGCTGGAGGGGTGATCTATGGCTACACCTTC
CASSPAGGVIYGYTF
>TRBV5-1|-|TRBJ1-6|-
TGCGCCAGCAGCAAGGCTAACAGGGAAAATTCACCCCTCCACTTT
CASSKANRENSPLHF
>TRBV4-1|-|TRBJ1-3|-
TGCGCCAGCAGCCCCCGGGGTTCTGGAAACACCATATATTTT
CASSPRGSGNTIYF
>TRBV19|-|TRBJ2-3|-
TGTGCCAGTAGCAGACAGGTTGACACAGATACGCAGTATTTT
CASSRQVDTDTQYF
>TRBV18|TRBD1|TRBJ2-7|-
TGTGCCAGCTCACCAGGGACAGGGTCCTACGAGCAGTACTTC
CASSPGTGSYEQYF
>TRBV7-2|TRBD2|TRBJ2-3|once
TGTGCCAGCAGCTTAGTCTCGGCGGGGGGGCTCCTTGATACGCAGTATTTT
CASSLVSAGGLLDTQYF
>TRBV13|TRBD1|TRBJ2-1|-
TGTGCCAGCAGCCCGGGACAGGGGGAGCAGTTCTTC
CASSPGQGEQFF
>TRBV7-9|TRBD1|TRBJ1-2|-
TGTGCCAGCAGCTTAGATGGAGTGGGACAGGGGGATTATGGCTACACCTTC
CASSLDGVGQGDYGYTF
>TRBV12-5|-|TRBJ1-1|-
TGTGCTAGTGGTTTGGATACAGGGTTTACTGAAGCTTTCTTT
CASGLDTGFTEAFF
>TRBV4-3|-|TRBJ2-1|-
TGCGCCAGCAGCCAGGGCCAGCAGGGATTTGAGCAGTTCTTC
CASSQGQQGFEQFF
>TRBV5-5|-|TRBJ2-7|-
TGTGCCAGCAGCCCACGACAGAGAGCCTACGAGCAGTACTTC
CASSPRQRAYEQYF
>TRBV6-6|TRBD1|TRBJ1-2|-
TGTGCCAGCAGTTACCCGGGGGACAGGGGGCCTCGGGGCTACACCTTC
CASSYPGDRGPRGYTF
>TRBV4-3|-|TRBJ1-4|-
TGCGCCAGCAGCCAAGGGAGGGCGGTGGCACCTAGAGATGAAAAACTGTTTTTT
CASSQGRAVAPRDEKLFF
>TRBV6-1|-|TRBJ1-2|-
TGTGCCAGCAGACAGGGAGGGGACTATGGCTACACCTTC
CASRQGGDYGYTF
>TRBV30|-|TRBJ1-2|-
TGTGCCTGGAGGGGAAGGGGCCTTCTTGAGAACTATGGCTACACCTTC
CAWRGRGLLENYGYTF
>TRBV5-6|TRBD1|TRBJ2-1|-
TGTGCCAGCGACACCGGGACAGTCTACAATGAGCAGTTCTTC
CASDTGTVYNEQFF
>TRBV5-6|-|TRBJ2-6|-
TGTGCCAGCAGCCCGACCGGGTACTCTGGGGCCAACGTCCTGACTTTC
CASSPTGYSGANVLTF
>TRBV7-8|TRBD2|TRBJ2-5|-
TGTGCCAGCATCAAAGCGGGGGGTCTAGAGACCCAGTACTTC
CASIKAGGLETQYF
>TRBV19|-|TRBJ1-6|-
TGTGCCAGTAGCCCTCGACAGACAAACTCCTATAATTCACCCCTCCACTTT
CASSPRQTNSYNSPLHF
>TRBV4-1|-|TRBJ1-3|-
TGCGCCAGCAGCCTGGGACACCCAGCAGCTGGAAACACCATATATTTT
CASSLGHPAAGNTIYF
>TRBV7-9|TRBD1|TRBJ2-1|-
TGTGCCAGCGGGAGCCGGGACAGGGTAAATGAGCAGTTCTTC
CASGSRDRVNEQFF
>TRBV2|-|TRBJ1-6|-
TGTGCCAGCAGTGACTTAATGGGCGCCTATAATTCACCCCTCCACTTT
CASSDLMGAYNSPLHF
>TRBV4-3|-|TRBJ1-6|-
TGCGCCAGCAGCCAAGACGACAGTTCAAATTCACCCCTCCACTTT
CASSQDDSSNSPLHF
>TRBV6-5|TRBD1|TRBJ2-7|-
TGTGCCAGCACCAGGGGGCCAGGAGAGCAGTACTTC
CASTRGPGEQYF
>TRBV5-6|TRBD1|TRBJ1-1|-
TGTGCCAGCAGCTTGGAGGGACAGCTAAGGCGGAACACTGAAGCTTTCTTT
CASSLEGQLRRNTEAFF
>TRBV12-5|TRBD1|TRBJ1-1|-
TGTGCTAGTGGTTTGGACTACAGGGGTTCAGCTTTCTTT
CASGLDYRGSAFF
>TRBV27|-|TRBJ1-1|-
TGTGCCAGCAGTTCACAGGGTTCAGTTAACACTGAAGCTTTCTTT
CASSSQGSVNTEAFF
>TRBV29-1|TRBD1|TRBJ1-2|-
TGCAGCGTTGAAGTGGGTCTGACAGGGGCGGATGGCTACACCTTC
CSVEVGLTGADGYTF
>TRBV6-1|TRBD1|TRBJ1-1|-
TGTGCCAGCAGCGGGACAGGGGCTGAAGCTTTCTTT
CASSGTGAEAFF
>TRBV30|-|TRBJ2-6|once
TGTGCCTGGACCTACGGCTCTGGGGCCAACGTCCTGACTTTC
CAWTYGSGANVLTF
>TRBV4-1|-|TRBJ2-3|once
TGCGCCAGCAGCCAAGAAACAATCGGGGGGCAGTATTTT
CASSQETIGGQYF
>TRBV27|TRBD1|TRBJ1-4|-
TGTGCCAGCAGTTTGACAGGGGGCAGTGAAAAACTGTTTTTT
CASSLTGGSEKLFF